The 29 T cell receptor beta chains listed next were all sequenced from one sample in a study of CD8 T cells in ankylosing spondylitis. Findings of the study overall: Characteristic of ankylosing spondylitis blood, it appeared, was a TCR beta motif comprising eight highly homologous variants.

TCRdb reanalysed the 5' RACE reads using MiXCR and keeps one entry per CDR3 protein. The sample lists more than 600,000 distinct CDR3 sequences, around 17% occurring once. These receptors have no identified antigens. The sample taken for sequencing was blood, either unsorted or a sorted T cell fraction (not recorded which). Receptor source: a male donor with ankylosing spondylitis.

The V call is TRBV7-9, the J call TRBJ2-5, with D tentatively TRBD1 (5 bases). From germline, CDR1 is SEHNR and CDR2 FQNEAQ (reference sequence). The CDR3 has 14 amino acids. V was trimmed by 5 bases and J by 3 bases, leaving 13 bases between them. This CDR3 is CASSLTRVEETQYF. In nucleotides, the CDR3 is TGTGCCAGCAGCCTTACCAGGGTGGAAGAGACCCAGTACTTC.

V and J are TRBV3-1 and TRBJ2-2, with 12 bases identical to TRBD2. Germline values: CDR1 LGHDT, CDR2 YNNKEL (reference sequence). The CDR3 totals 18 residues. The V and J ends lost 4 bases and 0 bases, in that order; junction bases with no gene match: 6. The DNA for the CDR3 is TGTGCCAGCAGCCTATACGGACTAGCGGGGTCGAACACCGGGGAGCTGTTTTTT. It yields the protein CASSLYGLAGSNTGELFF.

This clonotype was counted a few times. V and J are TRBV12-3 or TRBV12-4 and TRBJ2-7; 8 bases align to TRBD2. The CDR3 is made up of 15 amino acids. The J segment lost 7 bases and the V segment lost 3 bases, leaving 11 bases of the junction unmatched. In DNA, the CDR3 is TGTGCCAGCAGTTTGTCGGGGGGGGGATATCGGGAGCAGTACTTC. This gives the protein CASSLSGGGYREQYF.

CDR3: CASSELGASGANVLTF. The CDR3 DNA reads as TGTGCCAGCAGTGAACTAGGGGCGTCTGGGGCCAACGTCCTGACTTTC. V is TRBV2 and J is TRBJ2-6; TRBD1 might be the D (5 bases). V lost 2 bases and J lost 1, with 9 bases in between. Germline values: CDR1 SNHLY, CDR2 FYNNEI. CDR3 size: 16 residues.

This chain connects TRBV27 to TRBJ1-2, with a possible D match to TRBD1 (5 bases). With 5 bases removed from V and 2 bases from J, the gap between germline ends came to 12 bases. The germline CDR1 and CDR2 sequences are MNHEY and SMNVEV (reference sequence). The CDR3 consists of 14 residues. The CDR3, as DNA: TGTGCCAGCAGTCCGACAGCAATCAACTATGGCTACACCTTC. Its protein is CASSPTAINYGYTF.

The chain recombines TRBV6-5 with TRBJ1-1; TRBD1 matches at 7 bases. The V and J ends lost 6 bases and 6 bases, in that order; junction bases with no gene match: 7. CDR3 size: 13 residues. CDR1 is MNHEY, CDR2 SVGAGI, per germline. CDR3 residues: CASRLQGFPEAFF. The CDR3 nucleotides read TGTGCCAGCAGGTTACAGGGGTTCCCTGAAGCTTTCTTT.

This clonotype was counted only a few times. The CDR3 loop reads CASSQELSVHLLGYTF. CDR3 bases: TGCGCCAGCAGCCAAGAATTGTCAGTTCATCTGCTAGGCTACACCTTC. This rearrangement joins TRBV4-1 to TRBJ1-2; D call uncertain. Germline CDR1 and CDR2: MGHRA and YSYEKL. Trimming stripped 0 bases from V and 8 bases from J, with 19 bases between. The CDR3 length is 16 residues.

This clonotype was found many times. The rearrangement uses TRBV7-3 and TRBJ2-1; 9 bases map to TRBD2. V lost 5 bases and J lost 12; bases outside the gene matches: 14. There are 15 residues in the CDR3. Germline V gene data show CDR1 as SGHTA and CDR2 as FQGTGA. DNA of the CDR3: TGTGCCAGCAGCCCCCAAGGGGGACTAGCTCCGGGGCAGTTCTTC. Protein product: CASSPQGGLAPGQFF.

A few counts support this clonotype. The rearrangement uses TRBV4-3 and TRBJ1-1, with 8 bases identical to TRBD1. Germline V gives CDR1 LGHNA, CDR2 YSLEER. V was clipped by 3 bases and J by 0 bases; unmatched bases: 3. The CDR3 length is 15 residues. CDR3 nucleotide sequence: TGCGCCAGCAGCCAGGACAGGGAGATGAACACTGAAGCTTTCTTT. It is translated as CASSQDREMNTEAFF.

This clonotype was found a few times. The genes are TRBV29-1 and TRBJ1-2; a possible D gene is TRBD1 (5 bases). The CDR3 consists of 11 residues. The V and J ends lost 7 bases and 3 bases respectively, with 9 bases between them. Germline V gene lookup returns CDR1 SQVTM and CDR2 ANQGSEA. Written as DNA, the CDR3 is TGCAGCGGGGGGAACGACTATGGCTACACCTTC. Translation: CSGGNDYGYTF.

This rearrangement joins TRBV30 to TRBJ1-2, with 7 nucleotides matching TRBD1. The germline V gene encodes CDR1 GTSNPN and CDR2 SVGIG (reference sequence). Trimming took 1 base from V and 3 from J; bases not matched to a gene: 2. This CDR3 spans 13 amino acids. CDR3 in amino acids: CAWSDGTDYGYTF. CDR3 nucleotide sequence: TGTGCCTGGAGTGACGGGACAGACTATGGCTACACCTTC.

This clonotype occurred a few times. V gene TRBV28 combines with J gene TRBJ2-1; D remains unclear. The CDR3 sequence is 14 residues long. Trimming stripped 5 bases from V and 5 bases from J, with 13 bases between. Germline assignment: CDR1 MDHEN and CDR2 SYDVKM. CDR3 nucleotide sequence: TGTGCCAGCAGTCCCCTTGACTTGGACAATGAGCAGTTCTTC. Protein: CASSPLDLDNEQFF.

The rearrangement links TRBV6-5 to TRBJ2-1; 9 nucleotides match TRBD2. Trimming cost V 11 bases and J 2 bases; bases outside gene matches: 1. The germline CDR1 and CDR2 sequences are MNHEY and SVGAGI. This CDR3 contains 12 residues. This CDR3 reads CAASGAYNEQFF. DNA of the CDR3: TGTGCCGCTAGCGGGGCCTACAATGAGCAGTTCTTC.

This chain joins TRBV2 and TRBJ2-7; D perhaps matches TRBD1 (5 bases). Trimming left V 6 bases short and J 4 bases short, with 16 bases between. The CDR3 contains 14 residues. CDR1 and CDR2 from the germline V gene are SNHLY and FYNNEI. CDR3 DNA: TGTGCCAGCAGGCAATCAGGGCTGCGGTACGAGCAGTACTTC. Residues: CASRQSGLRYEQYF.

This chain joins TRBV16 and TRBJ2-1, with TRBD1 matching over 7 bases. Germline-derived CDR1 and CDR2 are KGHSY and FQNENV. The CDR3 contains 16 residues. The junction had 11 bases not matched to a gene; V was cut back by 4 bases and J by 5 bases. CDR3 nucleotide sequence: TGTGCCAGCAGCCGCCAATTGTTAGGGACAGACAATGAGCAGTTCTTC. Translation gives CASSRQLLGTDNEQFF.

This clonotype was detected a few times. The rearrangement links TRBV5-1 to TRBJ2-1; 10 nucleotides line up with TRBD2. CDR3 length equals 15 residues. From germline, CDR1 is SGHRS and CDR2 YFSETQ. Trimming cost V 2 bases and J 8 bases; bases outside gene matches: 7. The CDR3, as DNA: TGCGCCAGCAGCTTCTTCAGCGGGGGGGCCTATGAGCAGTTCTTC. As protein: CASSFFSGGAYEQFF.

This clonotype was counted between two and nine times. The CDR3 protein is CATSREALTGGNEQFF. DNA for the CDR3: TGTGCCACCAGCAGAGAAGCCCTGACAGGGGGCAATGAGCAGTTCTTC. The chain uses TRBV15 and TRBJ2-1; TRBD1 matches at 9 bases. CDR3 size: 16 residues. Germline V gene lookup returns CDR1 LNHNV and CDR2 YYDKDF (reference sequence). The V gene end was trimmed by 0 bases and the J gene end by 6 bases; junction bases not matched to a gene: 6.

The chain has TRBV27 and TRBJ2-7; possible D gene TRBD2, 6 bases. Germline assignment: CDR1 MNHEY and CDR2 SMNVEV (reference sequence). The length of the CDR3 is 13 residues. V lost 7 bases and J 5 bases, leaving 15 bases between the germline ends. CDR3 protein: CASTSWRGDEQYF. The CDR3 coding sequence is TGTGCCAGCACCTCCTGGAGGGGCGACGAGCAGTACTTC.

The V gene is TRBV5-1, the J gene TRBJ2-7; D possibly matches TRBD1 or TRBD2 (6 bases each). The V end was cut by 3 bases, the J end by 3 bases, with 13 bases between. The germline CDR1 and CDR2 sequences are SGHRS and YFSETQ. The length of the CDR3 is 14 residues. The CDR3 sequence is CASSSGGLGYEQYF. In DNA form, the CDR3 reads TGCGCCAGCAGCTCCGGGGGCCTCGGCTACGAGCAGTACTTC.

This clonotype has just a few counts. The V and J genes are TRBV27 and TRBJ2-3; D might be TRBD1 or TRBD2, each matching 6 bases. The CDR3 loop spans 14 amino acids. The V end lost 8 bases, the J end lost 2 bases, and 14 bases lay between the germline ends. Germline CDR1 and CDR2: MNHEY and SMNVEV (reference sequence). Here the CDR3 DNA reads TGTGCCAGCGGGCTAGGGGGGATCACAGATACGCAGTATTTT. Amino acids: CASGLGGITDTQYF.

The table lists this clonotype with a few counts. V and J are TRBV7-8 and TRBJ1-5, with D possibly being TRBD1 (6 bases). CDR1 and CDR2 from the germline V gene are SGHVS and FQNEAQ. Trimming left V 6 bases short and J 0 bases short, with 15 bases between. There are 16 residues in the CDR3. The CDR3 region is CASSSDRTLSNQPQHF. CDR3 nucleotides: TGTGCCAGCAGTTCAGACAGGACCCTTAGCAATCAGCCCCAGCATTTT.

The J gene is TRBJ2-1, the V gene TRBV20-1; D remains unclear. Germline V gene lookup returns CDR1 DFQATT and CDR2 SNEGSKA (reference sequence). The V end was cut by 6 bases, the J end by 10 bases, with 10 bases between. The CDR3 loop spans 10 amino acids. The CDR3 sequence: CSAPFGEQFF. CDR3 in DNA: TGCAGTGCCCCATTTGGAGAGCAGTTCTTC.

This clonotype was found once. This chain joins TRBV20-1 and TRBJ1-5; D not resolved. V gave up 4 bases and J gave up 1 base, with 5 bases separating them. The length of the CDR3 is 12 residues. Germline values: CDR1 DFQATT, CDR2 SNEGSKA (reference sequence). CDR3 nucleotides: TGCAGTGCTAAGGCAAGCAATCAGCCCCAGCATTTT. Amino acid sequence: CSAKASNQPQHF.

The CDR3 loop is CAISEGRVGGYEQYF. As DNA, the CDR3 is TGTGCCATCAGTGAGGGAAGGGTAGGAGGCTACGAGCAGTACTTC. The V and J genes are TRBV10-3 and TRBJ2-7, with D perhaps matching TRBD2 (5 bases). The germline CDR1 and CDR2 sequences are ENHRY and SYGVKD. With 2 bases removed from V and 3 bases from J, the gap between germline ends came to 14 bases. The CDR3 has 15 amino acids.

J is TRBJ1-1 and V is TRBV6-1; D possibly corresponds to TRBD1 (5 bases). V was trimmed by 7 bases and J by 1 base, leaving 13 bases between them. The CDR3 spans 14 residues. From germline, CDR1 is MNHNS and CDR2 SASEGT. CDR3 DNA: TGTGCCAGCATAAGGGAACAGGCGAACACTGAAGCTTTCTTT. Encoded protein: CASIREQANTEAFF.

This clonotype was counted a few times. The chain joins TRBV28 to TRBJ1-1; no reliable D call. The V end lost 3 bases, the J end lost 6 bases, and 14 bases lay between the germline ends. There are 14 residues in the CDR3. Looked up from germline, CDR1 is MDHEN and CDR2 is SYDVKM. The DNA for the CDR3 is TGTGCCAGCAGTTTCGGGGTCTTCCAACCTGAAGCTTTCTTT. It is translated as CASSFGVFQPEAFF.

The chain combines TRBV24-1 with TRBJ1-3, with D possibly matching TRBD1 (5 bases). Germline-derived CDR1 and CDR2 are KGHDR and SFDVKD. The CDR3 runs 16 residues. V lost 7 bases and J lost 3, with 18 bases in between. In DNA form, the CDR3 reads TGTGCCACCAGGGGGCCGTTAGTTGGGAGTGGAAACACCATATATTTT. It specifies CATRGPLVGSGNTIYF.

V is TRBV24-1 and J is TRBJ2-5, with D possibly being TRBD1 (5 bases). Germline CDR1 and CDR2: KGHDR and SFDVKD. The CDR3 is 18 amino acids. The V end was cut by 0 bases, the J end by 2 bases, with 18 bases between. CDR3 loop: CATSDLRALPAGQETQYF. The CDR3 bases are TGTGCCACCAGTGATTTGCGGGCCCTCCCGGCAGGGCAAGAGACCCAGTACTTC.

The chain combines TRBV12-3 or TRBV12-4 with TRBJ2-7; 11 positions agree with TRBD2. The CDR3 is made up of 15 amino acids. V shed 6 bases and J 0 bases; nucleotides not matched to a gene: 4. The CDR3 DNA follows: TGTGCCAGCAGATCAACTAGCGGGAGCTCCTACGAGCAGTACTTC. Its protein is CASRSTSGSSYEQYF.